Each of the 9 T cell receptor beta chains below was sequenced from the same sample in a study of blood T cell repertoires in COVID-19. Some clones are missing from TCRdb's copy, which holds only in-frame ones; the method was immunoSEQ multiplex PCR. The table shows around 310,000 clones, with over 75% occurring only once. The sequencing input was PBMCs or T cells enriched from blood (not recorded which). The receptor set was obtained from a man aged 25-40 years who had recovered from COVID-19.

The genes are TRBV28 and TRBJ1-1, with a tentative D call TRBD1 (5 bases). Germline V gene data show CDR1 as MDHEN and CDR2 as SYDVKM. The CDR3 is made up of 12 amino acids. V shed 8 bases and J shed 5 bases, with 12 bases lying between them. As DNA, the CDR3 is TGTGCCAGCCTCAACAGGTGGACTGAAGCTTTCTTT. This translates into CASLNRWTEAFF.

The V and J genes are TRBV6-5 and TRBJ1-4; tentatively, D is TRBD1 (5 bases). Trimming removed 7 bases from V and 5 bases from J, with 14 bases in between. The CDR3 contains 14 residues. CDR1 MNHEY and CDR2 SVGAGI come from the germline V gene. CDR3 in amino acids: CASTLTAQNEKLFF. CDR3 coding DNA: TGTGCCAGCACCTTGACAGCCCAGAATGAAAAACTGTTTTTT.

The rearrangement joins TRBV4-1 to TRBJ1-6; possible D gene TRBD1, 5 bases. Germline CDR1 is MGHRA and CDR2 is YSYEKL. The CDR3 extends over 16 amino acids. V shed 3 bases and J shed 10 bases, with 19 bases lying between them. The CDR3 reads CASSHHPAGLPSPLHF. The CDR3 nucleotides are TGCGCCAGCAGCCACCACCCGGCAGGGCTCCCATCACCCCTCCACTTT.

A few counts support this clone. CDR3 amino acids: CASSPGQVTDTQYF. DNA for the CDR3: TGTGCCAGCAGCCCGGGACAGGTCACAGATACGCAGTATTTT. The chain carries TRBV5-4 and TRBJ2-3; 8 bases fit TRBD1. V was pared by 4 bases and J by 2 bases, with 3 bases of the junction left unmatched. Germline assignment: CDR1 SGHNT and CDR2 YYREEE (reference sequence). This CDR3 comprises 14 residues.

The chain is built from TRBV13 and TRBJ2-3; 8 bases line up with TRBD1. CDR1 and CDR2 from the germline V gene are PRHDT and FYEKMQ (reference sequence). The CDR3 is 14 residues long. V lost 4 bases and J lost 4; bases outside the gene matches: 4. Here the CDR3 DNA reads TGTGCCAGCAGCTCCTGGACAGGGCCAGATACGCAGTATTTT. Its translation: CASSSWTGPDTQYF.

The CDR3 DNA follows: TGTGCCAGTACTCAAGACAGGGGCCTTAGCACAGATACGCAGTATTTT. This translates into CASTQDRGLSTDTQYF. The chain has TRBV19 and TRBJ2-3, with TRBD1 matching over 8 bases. This CDR3 spans 16 amino acids. V lost 7 bases to trimming and J lost 0 bases; unmatched junction nucleotides: 9. Germline loops: CDR1 LNHDA, CDR2 SQIVND (reference sequence).

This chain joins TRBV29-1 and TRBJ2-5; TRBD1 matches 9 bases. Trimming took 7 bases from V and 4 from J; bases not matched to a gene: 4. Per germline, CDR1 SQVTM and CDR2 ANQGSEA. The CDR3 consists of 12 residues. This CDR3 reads CSAQGAGETQYF. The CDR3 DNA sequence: TGCAGCGCACAGGGGGCCGGAGAGACCCAGTACTTC.

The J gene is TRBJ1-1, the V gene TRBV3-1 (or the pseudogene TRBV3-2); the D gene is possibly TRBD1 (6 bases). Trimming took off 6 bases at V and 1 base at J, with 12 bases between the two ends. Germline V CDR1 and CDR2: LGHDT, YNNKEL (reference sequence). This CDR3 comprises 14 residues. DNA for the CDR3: TGTGCCAGCAGAGCGGGACATAAGAACACTGAAGCTTTCTTT. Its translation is CASRAGHKNTEAFF.

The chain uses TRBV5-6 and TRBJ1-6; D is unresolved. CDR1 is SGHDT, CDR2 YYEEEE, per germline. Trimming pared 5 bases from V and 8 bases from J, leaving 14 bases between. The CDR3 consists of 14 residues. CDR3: CASRKVEFDSPLHF. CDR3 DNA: TGTGCCAGCAGGAAAGTAGAGTTCGATTCACCCCTCCACTTT.